The TCR beta chain under discussion was sequenced for a study of T cell repertoires in cytomegalovirus infection. This clonotype has only a few counts. In TCRdb, the reads were re-called with MiXCR into one record per CDR3 protein. Among about 460,000 distinct CDR3 sequences listed, about 11% were seen once. The V end lost 6 bases, the J end lost 3 bases, and 18 bases lay between the germline ends. Germline values: CDR1 LNHDA, CDR2 SQIVND (reference sequence). CDR3 length equals 16 residues. Source material: PBMCs. The rearrangement joins TRBV19 to TRBJ1-5, with D perhaps matching TRBD1 (5 bases). The TCR sequence derives from a human donor in good health (CMV status not recorded). Some clones in this sample may be carry-over from other donors' samples. CDR3 bases: TGTGCCAGTAGCCCTCCCAAAGGACAAAACAATCAGCCCCAGCATTTT. Residues: CASSPPKGQNNQPQHF.